The source of this T cell receptor (beta chain) is a study of somatic mutations in cytotoxic T cells in rheumatoid arthritis. Concerning this clone: Its specificity is unknown.

Trimming took 0 bases from V and 6 from J, leaving 9 bases between them. Germline values: CDR1 MNHEY, CDR2 SVGAGI. The CDR3 is 13 amino acids. Notes on the study in general: Patients with rheumatoid arthritis showed a slight underrepresentation of TRBV07, a finding that was never subjected to any adjustment for multiple comparisons. The antigen targets of the expanded CD8+ clones lacked identification.

The data were produced by immunoSEQ multiplex PCR, yet TCRdb's version contains in-frame clones alone and is incomplete. Of 15,000 to 20,000 clones in the sample, roughly 82% were seen once. The sequenced material came from CD8+ T cells sorted from blood. This receptor was identified in an adult with rheumatoid arthritis. The chain combines TRBV6-5 with TRBJ2-7; no firm D call. Written as DNA, the CDR3 is TGTGCCAGCAGTTACTCGAGTTACGGCGAGCAGTACTTC. Translation gives CASSYSSYGEQYF.